Ten or more counts support the clone carrying this T cell receptor beta chain. The time point: sample taken at primary tumor resection. Whole RNA, which was extracted from tumor, nontumor lung tissue or frozen PBMC, was sequenced without any cell sorting. The trim removed 5 bases at V and 5 bases at J, leaving 10 bases unmatched. Germline V gives CDR1 MDHEN, CDR2 SYDVKM. This CDR3 has 15 residues. This entry is derived from a study of spatial heterogeneity in lung cancer. TCRdb passed the 5' RACE reads through MiXCR, listing each CDR3 protein once. The sample holds under 30,000 distinct CDR3 sequences, about 4.5% seen once.

This sequence was found in a male donor with early-stage non-small cell lung cancer. The source was PBMCs, collected at surgery. The V and J genes are TRBV28 and TRBJ1-2, with 8 bases that match TRBD1. The CDR3 nucleotides read TGTGCCAGCAGTACCCCCCACCGGACAGGGTATGGCTACACCTTC. Translating gives CASSTPHRTGYGYTF.